Listed here is a single T cell receptor beta chain. It lacks a known antigen. No base qualities exist here, and no much larger clone lies one base off it. The CDR3 has 10 amino acids, counting the end cysteine and phenylalanine. The read is trimmed to its CDR3 DNA, 30 bases read in frame from base 1. V and J are trimmed by 7 bases and 9 bases, and the gene matches miss 3 bases of the junction. The germline V gene yields SQVTM for CDR1 and ANQGSEA for CDR2. This sample was taken from a study of T-cell reconstitution after alpha-beta-depleted transplantation in children (dated by TCRdb to the mid-2010s). Study-level background: Using TCR repertoire profiling, the study followed T-cell immune reconstitution in a quantitative way in children after TCRalphabeta/CD19-depleted allogeneic hematopoietic cell transplantation.

The library was made by PCR. Sequencing instrument: Illumina HiSeq 2500. Molecular barcoding was employed in the preparation of TCR libraries, with unique molecular identifiers being used to normalize TCRbeta repertoire quantification. TCRdb took the public reads, trimmed them with fastp at Q25, ran MiXCR for clone calling and kept in-frame beta chains. Each record represents a unique CDR3 protein, reported with the most common genes and DNA among its rows. Within this sample are hundreds of thousands of distinct CDR3 sequences, with around 17% of them counted one time only. Clones ranked in the top ten supply over 3% of the sample.

The chain joins TRBV29-1 to TRBJ2-7, and TRBD2 matches 10 of the central bases. The sample consisted of PBMCs from the stem cell graft donor, taken from the stem cell graft. This receptor was identified in a human donor who donated a stem cell graft to a child with acute lymphoblastic leukemia. The DNA reads TGCAGCGAGTCTAGCGGGAGGCAGTACTTC. Protein translation: CSESSGRQYF.